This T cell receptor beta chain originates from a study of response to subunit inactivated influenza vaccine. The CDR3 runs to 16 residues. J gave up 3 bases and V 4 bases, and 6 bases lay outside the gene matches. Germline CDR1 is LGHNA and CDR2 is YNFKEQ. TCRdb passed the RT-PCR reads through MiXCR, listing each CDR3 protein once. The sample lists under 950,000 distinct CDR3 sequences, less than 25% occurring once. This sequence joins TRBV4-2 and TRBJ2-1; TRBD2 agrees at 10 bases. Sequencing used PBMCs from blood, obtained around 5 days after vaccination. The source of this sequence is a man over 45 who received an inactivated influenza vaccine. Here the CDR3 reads CASSRTGTSVYNEQFF. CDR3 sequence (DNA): TGTGCCAGCAGCCGGACCGGGACTAGCGTCTACAATGAGCAGTTCTTC.